This entry lists 12 T cell receptor beta chains sequenced from one sample in a study of cytomegalovirus exposure and HLA in healthy donors. Using immunoSEQ multiplex PCR, the repertoire was profiled, and TCRdb retains in-frame clones only, with some absent. The sample shows 260,000 or so clones, over 75% of them seen only once. The source material was PBMCs. The receptors shown here come from a woman under 30 in good health and CMV-seronegative.

The rearrangement uses TRBV5-1 and TRBJ2-2; 8 nucleotides match TRBD1. The germline V gene has CDR1 SGHRS and CDR2 YFSETQ. This CDR3 contains 15 residues. V lost 4 bases, J lost 1 base, and 3 bases stayed unmatched. The CDR3 sequence: CASSPDRGNTGELFF. DNA for the CDR3: TGCGCCAGCAGCCCTGACAGGGGGAACACCGGGGAGCTGTTTTTT.

This clone has only a few counts. The chain couples TRBV18 to TRBJ1-5; 7 nucleotides align to TRBD1. The CDR3 has 13 residues. Germline lookup yields CDR1 KGHSH and CDR2 LQKENI. The J segment lost 6 bases and the V segment lost 5 bases, leaving 4 bases of the junction unmatched. CDR3 in DNA: TGTGCCAGCTCATCAGGGGGGAGTCAGCCCCAGCATTTT. This sequence encodes CASSSGGSQPQHF.

The rearrangement uses TRBV13 and TRBJ2-7; TRBD1 might be the D (6 bases). This CDR3 region has 14 residues. Germline CDR1 PRHDT, CDR2 FYEKMQ (reference sequence). Trimming cost V 3 bases and J 5 bases, with 14 bases left between them. The DNA for the CDR3 is TGTGCCAGCAGCTTGTTCGCAGGGGCAAACGAGCAGTACTTC. This codes for CASSLFAGANEQYF.

V gene TRBV28 combines with J gene TRBJ1-2, with a weak D call TRBD1 (5 bases). Trimming took 3 bases from V and 3 from J, leaving 14 bases between them. This CDR3 has 15 amino acids. CDR1 MDHEN and CDR2 SYDVKM come from the germline V gene. The CDR3 DNA is TGTGCCAGCAGTTTGCGCAGGGCGTTAGACTATGGCTACACCTTC. Protein product: CASSLRRALDYGYTF.

V and J are TRBV11-2 and TRBJ2-2; D gene unclear. V gave up 2 bases and J gave up 1 base, with 11 bases separating them. CDR3 size: 16 residues. CDR1 and CDR2 (germline): SGHAT, FQNNGV. Here the CDR3 DNA reads TGTGCCAGCAGCTTAAGGTTCCAGGAGAACACCGGGGAGCTGTTTTTT. The encoded protein is CASSLRFQENTGELFF.

This clone appeared a single time. The V gene is TRBV27, the J gene TRBJ2-7, with 9 bases aligning to TRBD1. CDR1 is MNHEY and CDR2 is SMNVEV in the germline V gene (reference sequence). The CDR3 has 14 amino acids. Trimming at V came to 6 bases and at J to 6 bases, leaving 9 bases not matched to a gene. The CDR3 DNA follows: TGTGCCAGCAGGGCGGGACAGGGTATCGGCGAGCAGTACTTC. This gives the protein CASRAGQGIGEQYF.

The V call is TRBV25-1, the J call TRBJ2-3; no clear D. Trimming took off 4 bases at V and 1 base at J, with 18 bases between the two ends. Germline CDR1 and CDR2: MGHDK and SYGVNS. The CDR3 spans 17 residues. The CDR3 sequence: CASSGPYRGDRTDTQYF. The CDR3 region has the DNA TGTGCCAGCAGTGGGCCTTACCGCGGAGATCGCACAGATACGCAGTATTTT.

The rearrangement joins TRBV5-1 to TRBJ2-2; TRBD2 aligns across 13 bases. The V gene end was trimmed by 4 bases and the J gene end by 0 bases; junction bases not matched to a gene: 3. CDR3 length equals 17 residues. Germline CDR1 is SGHRS and CDR2 is YFSETQ. The CDR3 is CASSPTSGRSNTGELFF. CDR3 coding DNA: TGCGCCAGCAGCCCGACTAGCGGGAGGTCGAACACCGGGGAGCTGTTTTTT.

This clone was counted once. This chain links TRBV14 with TRBJ2-5; D not certain. The length of the CDR3 is 13 residues. The V gene's germline CDR1 is SGHDN and CDR2 FVKESK. Trimming pared 0 bases from V and 4 bases from J, leaving 6 bases between. CDR3 DNA: TGTGCCAGCAGCCAAGATCTAAGAGAGACCCAGTACTTC. Its translation is CASSQDLRETQYF.

The J gene is TRBJ1-5, the V gene TRBV28; D is possibly TRBD1 (6 bases). The CDR3 length is 16 residues. The germline CDR1 and CDR2 sequences are MDHEN and SYDVKM. The V end was cut by 2 bases, the J end by 7 bases, with 18 bases between. The CDR3 DNA is TGTGCCAGCAGTTTAAGAGGGGGGGGCGCGGAACAGCCCCAGCATTTT. It translates to CASSLRGGGAEQPQHF.

This clone was seen a few times. V usage is TRBV28 and J usage is TRBJ2-3; 10 positions agree with TRBD2. This CDR3 is built from 15 residues. Looked up from germline, CDR1 is MDHEN and CDR2 is SYDVKM. Trimming removed 6 bases from V and 2 bases from J; junction bases left unmatched: 5. The CDR3 coding sequence is TGTGCCAGCAGAACACTAGCGGGACCCACAGATACGCAGTATTTT. Translating it yields CASRTLAGPTDTQYF.

The V gene is TRBV28, the J gene TRBJ2-7; 9 positions agree with TRBD1. V lost 3 bases to trimming and J lost 2 bases; unmatched junction nucleotides: 8. The CDR3 is 16 amino acids. CDR1 is MDHEN, CDR2 SYDVKM, per germline. DNA of the CDR3: TGTGCCAGCAGTTTGGCTGCCGGGACAGGGACCTACGAGCAGTACTTC. It yields the protein CASSLAAGTGTYEQYF.